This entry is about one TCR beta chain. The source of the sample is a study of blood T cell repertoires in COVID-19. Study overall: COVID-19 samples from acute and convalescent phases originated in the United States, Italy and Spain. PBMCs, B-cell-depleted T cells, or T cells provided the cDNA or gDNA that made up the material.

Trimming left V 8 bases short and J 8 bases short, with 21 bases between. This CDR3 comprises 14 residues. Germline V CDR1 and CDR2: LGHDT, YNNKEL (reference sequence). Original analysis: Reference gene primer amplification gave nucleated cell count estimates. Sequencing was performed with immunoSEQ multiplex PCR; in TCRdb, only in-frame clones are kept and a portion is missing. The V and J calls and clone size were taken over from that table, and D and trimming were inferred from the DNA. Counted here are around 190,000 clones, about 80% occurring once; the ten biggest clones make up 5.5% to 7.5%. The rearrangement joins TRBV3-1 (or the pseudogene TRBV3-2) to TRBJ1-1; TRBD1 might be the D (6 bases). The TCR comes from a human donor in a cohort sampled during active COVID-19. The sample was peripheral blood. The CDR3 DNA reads TGTGCCAGCGGGGGGGCCCATCATCCAACCGAAGCTTTCTTT. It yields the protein CASGGAHHPTEAFF.